This entry lists 22 T cell receptor beta chains sequenced from one sample in a study of OX40 agonist ivuxolimab in advanced cancers. Only in-frame clones appear in the TCRdb table, and some are missing; sequencing was by immunoSEQ multiplex PCR. The data show about 73,000 clones, approximately 90% seen once. This sample comprised CD4+ or CD8+ T cells sorted from blood, obtained in a trial of the OX40 agonist ivuxolimab. These receptors all come from an adult with an advanced solid tumor such as melanoma, head and neck, liver or kidney cancer.

This CDR3 reads CASSLGGLGKYNEQFF. CDR3 in DNA: TGTGCCAGCAGCTTAGGAGGCCTAGGAAAATACAATGAGCAGTTCTTC. V usage is TRBV11-3 and J usage is TRBJ2-1; D is uncertain. Trimming pared 1 base from V and 4 bases from J, leaving 14 bases between. Per the germline V gene, CDR1 is SGHNT and CDR2 is YENEEA. The CDR3 contains 16 residues.

J is TRBJ1-1 and V is TRBV7-9; tentatively, D is TRBD1 (5 bases). The germline CDR1 and CDR2 sequences are SEHNR and FQNEAQ (reference sequence). V was pared by 1 base and J by 11 bases, with 14 bases between. There are 13 residues in the CDR3. CDR3 sequence reads: CASSLEAGGVAFF. CDR3 in DNA: TGTGCCAGCAGCTTAGAGGCTGGAGGGGTGGCTTTCTTT.

The CDR3 loop reads CASSSDRGRSSPLHF. The DNA for the CDR3 is TGTGCCAGCAGCTCGGACAGGGGGCGAAGTTCACCCCTCCACTTT. The rearrangement uses TRBV11-3 and TRBJ1-6; 11 bases are shared with TRBD1. CDR1 and CDR2 from the germline V gene are SGHNT and YENEEA. The CDR3 extends over 15 amino acids. V was pared by 4 bases and J by 9 bases, with 5 bases of the junction left unmatched.

The chain joins TRBV25-1 to TRBJ2-1; perhaps TRBD2 as D (5 bases). Per the germline V gene, CDR1 is MGHDK and CDR2 is SYGVNS. The V and J ends lost 3 bases and 5 bases respectively, with 14 bases between them. CDR3 size: 15 residues. The CDR3 sequence is CASSDETTYNNEQFF. The CDR3 region has the DNA TGTGCCAGCAGTGATGAGACTACCTACAACAATGAGCAGTTCTTC. The full variable domain, rest sourced from reference TRBV25-1 and TRBJ2-1, is EADIYQTPRYLVIGTGKKITLECSQTMGHDKMYWYQQDPGMELHLIHYSYGVNSTEKGDLSSESTVSRIRTEHFPLTLESARPSHTSQYLCASSDETTYNNEQFFGPGTRLTVL.

V gene TRBV29-1 combines with J gene TRBJ2-5; 12 bases map to TRBD2. J lost 2 bases, V lost 2 bases, and 3 bases had no gene match. The CDR3 extends over 15 amino acids. Germline lookup yields CDR1 SQVTM and CDR2 ANQGSEA. The CDR3 is CSVELTSGSQETQYF. CDR3 coding DNA: TGCAGCGTTGAATTGACTAGCGGGAGTCAAGAGACCCAGTACTTC. Variable domain in full (rest from reference TRBV29-1 and TRBJ2-5): SAVISQKPSRDICQRGTSLTIQCQVDSQVTMMFWYRQQPGQSLTLIATANQGSEATYESGFVIDKFPISRPNLTFSTLTVSNMSPEDSSIYLCSVELTSGSQETQYFGPGTRLLVL.

The chain uses TRBV30 and TRBJ1-5; 8 bases align to TRBD1. CDR1 is GTSNPN and CDR2 is SVGIG in the germline V gene (reference sequence). CDR3 size: 14 residues. With 1 base clipped from V and 7 bases from J, the junction kept 6 bases outside the gene matches. CDR3 nucleotides: TGTGCCTGGAGTGCAGGGGGCGCGGAACAGCCCCAGCATTTT. Its protein product is CAWSAGGAEQPQHF.

The rearrangement links TRBV2 to TRBJ2-2; tentatively, D is TRBD2 (6 bases). The V and J ends lost 4 bases and 6 bases respectively, with 12 bases between them. Germline CDR1 is SNHLY and CDR2 is FYNNEI. This CDR3 has 14 amino acids. The CDR3 DNA reads as TGTGCCAGCAGTGGCCCCGCTAGCGCCGGGGAGCTGTTTTTT. This gives the protein CASSGPASAGELFF.

The V call is TRBV5-1, the J call TRBJ1-5; D gene unclear. V lost 0 bases to trimming and J lost 0 bases, with 7 bases between them. Per the germline V gene, CDR1 is SGHRS and CDR2 is YFSETQ. This CDR3 contains 15 residues. CDR3 nucleotides: TGCGCCAGCAGCTTGGATGGGGATAGCAATCAGCCCCAGCATTTT. This sequence encodes CASSLDGDSNQPQHF.

This chain uses TRBV5-1 with TRBJ2-1; D might be TRBD1 (6 bases). The CDR3 is 17 amino acids. Trimming left V 6 bases short and J 1 base short, with 20 bases between. Germline-derived CDR1 and CDR2 are SGHRS and YFSETQ. CDR3 sequence reads: CASTQGWLVGSYNEQFF. As DNA, the CDR3 is TGCGCCAGCACCCAGGGGTGGTTGGTAGGATCCTACAATGAGCAGTTCTTC.

This chain links TRBV21-1 with TRBJ2-7; TRBD2 reflects the table's D call only, with no check against the DNA. TRBV21-1 is a pseudogene segment. The CDR3 consists of 13 residues. CDR3 sequence reads: CASSKMLGGEQYF. In DNA form, the CDR3 reads TGTGCCAGCAGCAAAATGCTAGGAGGCGAGCAGTACTTC.

J is TRBJ2-1 and V is TRBV9; TRBD2 aligns across 12 bases. The J segment lost 6 bases and the V segment lost 0 bases, leaving 4 bases of the junction unmatched. There are 16 residues in the CDR3. Germline CDR1 is SGDLS and CDR2 is YYNGEE. DNA of the CDR3: TGTGCCAGCAGCGTAGACGGACTAGCGGGAACCAATGAGCAGTTCTTC. As protein: CASSVDGLAGTNEQFF.

The V gene is TRBV7-9, the J gene TRBJ1-4, with D possibly being TRBD1 (6 bases). V was clipped by 5 bases and J by 3 bases, with 13 bases between them. Germline CDR1 reads SEHNR; CDR2 reads FQNEAQ (reference sequence). The CDR3 totals 15 residues. The chain's CDR3 is CASSNTGSPNEKLFF. CDR3 sequence (DNA): TGTGCCAGCAGCAACACAGGGTCACCTAATGAAAAACTGTTTTTT.

The rearrangement links TRBV6-5 to TRBJ2-3, with no clear D. CDR3 length equals 15 residues. Germline lookup yields CDR1 MNHEY and CDR2 SVGAGI. V was clipped by 4 bases and J by 4 bases, with 15 bases between them. DNA of the CDR3: TGTGCCAGCAGTTCGACCCCGTGGGCCGCAGATACGCAGTATTTT. It encodes CASSSTPWAADTQYF.

This sequence joins TRBV5-6 and TRBJ1-3; D remains ambiguous. This CDR3 is built from 15 residues. Germline loops: CDR1 SGHDT, CDR2 YYEEEE. V was shortened by 0 bases and J by 0 bases, with 7 bases between the two germline ends. This chain's CDR3 is CASSLGGFSGNTIYF. As DNA, the CDR3 is TGTGCCAGCAGCTTGGGGGGTTTCTCTGGAAACACCATATATTTT.

The chain has TRBV7-8 and TRBJ2-1; perhaps TRBD2 as D (6 bases). The CDR3 has 14 amino acids. Germline V CDR1 and CDR2: SGHVS, FQNEAQ. V lost 7 bases, J lost 6 bases, and 16 bases lay in between. CDR3: CASNQGGSPNEQFF. In DNA form, the CDR3 reads TGTGCCAGCAACCAAGGAGGGAGCCCCAATGAGCAGTTCTTC.

The CDR3 sequence is CASSLTGQGNQPQHF. DNA for the CDR3: TGCGCCAGCAGCTTAACGGGACAGGGAAATCAGCCCCAGCATTTT. The J gene is TRBJ1-5, the V gene TRBV5-1, with 9 nucleotides matching TRBD1. CDR1 and CDR2 (germline): SGHRS, YFSETQ. CDR3 length: 15 amino acids. V was clipped by 2 bases and J by 4 bases; unmatched bases: 4.

The rearrangement uses TRBV19 and TRBJ2-1; no reliable D call. Germline CDR1 and CDR2: LNHDA and SQIVND (reference sequence). The CDR3 covers 14 residues. Trimming pared 3 bases from V and 5 bases from J, leaving 11 bases between. CDR3 bases: TGTGCCAGTAGTATTTCGGGCTTGAACAATGAGCAGTTCTTC. It specifies CASSISGLNNEQFF.

The chain couples TRBV6-4 to TRBJ2-3, with 9 bases fitting TRBD1. The CDR3 is made up of 14 amino acids. Germline V lookup: CDR1 MRHNA, CDR2 SNTAGT. Germline trimming cut 5 bases from V and 9 bases from J; bases unmatched to any gene: 9. The CDR3 sequence: CASSSGTGTGTQYF. The CDR3 nucleotides are TGTGCCAGCAGTTCCGGGACAGGGACAGGGACGCAGTATTTT.

The rearrangement uses TRBV6-6 and TRBJ2-7; D may correspond to TRBD1 or TRBD2 (6 bases each). The V and J ends lost 2 bases and 6 bases respectively, with 17 bases between them. In germline, CDR1 is MNHNY, CDR2 SVGAGI (reference sequence). The CDR3 extends over 15 amino acids. The DNA for the CDR3 is TGTGCCAGCAGTTACCCGGGACCCGGGGGCGTCGAGCAGTACTTC. Encoded protein: CASSYPGPGGVEQYF.

In its sample, this clone was seen once. The CDR3 here is CASSSRDSSYEQYF. Written as DNA, the CDR3 is TGTGCCAGCAGCTCCCGGGACAGTTCCTACGAGCAGTACTTC. The chain links TRBV5-4 to TRBJ2-7; 7 nucleotides agree with TRBD1. V was clipped by 3 bases and J by 1 base; unmatched bases: 4. Germline CDR1 SGHNT, CDR2 YYREEE (reference sequence). The CDR3 has 14 residues.

J is TRBJ2-1 and V is TRBV30; TRBD2 aligns across 9 bases. V trimming: 4 bases; J trimming: 9 bases; junction bases outside the gene matches: 4. CDR1 GTSNPN and CDR2 SVGIG come from the germline V gene (reference sequence). CDR3 size: 12 residues. The CDR3 loop is CAWMEAGGEQFF. CDR3 bases: TGTGCCTGGATGGAAGCGGGAGGTGAGCAGTTCTTC.

V usage is TRBV5-6 and J usage is TRBJ1-4; TRBD1 agrees at 8 bases. The CDR3 runs 16 residues. Germline V lookup: CDR1 SGHDT, CDR2 YYEEEE. V was clipped by 6 bases and J by 2 bases; unmatched bases: 9. The CDR3 loop reads CASTRDRKNTNEKLFF. DNA for the CDR3: TGTGCCAGCACCCGGGACAGGAAAAACACTAATGAAAAACTGTTTTTT.